This T cell receptor (beta chain) was sequenced for a study of control samples from healthy donors and cancer patients. The method was immunoSEQ multiplex PCR; TCRdb's version includes in-frame clones alone and lacks a portion of them. The repertoire holds about 110,000 clones, around nine tenths seen once, with approximately 3.7% in the top ten. The V gene end was trimmed by 0 bases and the J gene end by 1 base; junction bases not matched to a gene: 3. The CDR3 runs 16 residues. Germline V gives CDR1 SGHRS, CDR2 YFSETQ. Sequencing used PBMCs. The TCR was taken from a woman between 55 and 75 years old with lung cancer. The chain has TRBV5-1 and TRBJ1-1; 10 bases agree with TRBD1. CDR3 DNA: TGCGCCAGCAGCTTGGGGACAGGGGGTGGGAACACTGAAGCTTTCTTT. Its translation is CASSLGTGGGNTEAFF.